The clone carrying this TCR beta chain showed up many times. Trimming took off 0 bases at V and 4 bases at J, with 10 bases between the two ends. This CDR3 region has 14 residues. Germline lookup yields CDR1 LGHDT and CDR2 YNNKEL (reference sequence). Researchers took RNA transcripts and amplified the TCR beta CDR3 regions from them. The TCR CDR3 first-round RT-PCR relied on the HTBI primer set. MiXCR, run by TCRdb on the multiplex PCR reads, gives a single entry per CDR3 protein. The sample holds hundreds of thousands of distinct CDR3 sequences, about 18% seen once. The sample comes from a study of T cells in Graves' hyperthyroidism and ophthalmopathy.

Sequencing was performed on blood. The chain combines TRBV3-1 with TRBJ2-7; D possibly matches TRBD1 or TRBD2 (5 bases each). This receptor was obtained from a woman aged 18 to 35 with Graves' hyperthyroidism. CDR3 sequence reads: CASSQDWDAYEQYF. For the CDR3, the DNA is TGTGCCAGCAGCCAAGATTGGGACGCATACGAGCAGTACTTC.